This T cell receptor beta chain stems from a study of early T cells in non-severe SARS-CoV-2 infection. At the level of the study: From unsorted whole blood, bulk RNA was sequenced, and the chains remained unpaired. Overall study findings and caveats: Matching results from VDJdb favored anti-spike CD8 responses, leaving private and CD4 specificities undetected.

The CDR3 is made up of 12 amino acids. Germline V lookup: CDR1 SGHTA, CDR2 FQGNSA. The germline V and J ends were trimmed by 5 bases and 6 bases, with 11 bases remaining between them. Researchers attached unique molecular identifiers to individual cDNA molecules. Using its own MiXCR run on the 5' RACE reads, TCRdb lists one record per CDR3 protein. This table holds some 45,000 distinct CDR3 sequences, roughly 4% found once. The table lists this clonotype with many counts. As yet, its antigen is unknown. This clonotype was sampled from an adult who was a healthcare worker with PCR-confirmed SARS-CoV-2 infection or an uninfected control (not recorded which). Sequencing was performed on whole blood. The chain recombines TRBV7-2 with TRBJ2-7; tentatively, D is TRBD2 (5 bases). The CDR3 loop is CASSPPAGEQYF. CDR3 sequence (DNA): TGTGCCAGCAGCCCCCCGGCGGGCGAGCAGTACTTC.